The entry below describes one T cell receptor beta chain. Antigen unknown. In germline, CDR1 is SNHLY, CDR2 FYNNEI. V was clipped by 8 bases and J by 5 bases, with 10 bases between them. CDR3 size: 12 residues. Produced via immunoSEQ multiplex PCR; TCRdb's table is partial and in-frame only. The sample carries 1,500 to 2,000 clones, about two thirds recorded once. This sample stems from a study of CD8 T cell repertoires and HIV-1 epitope variants. The material sequenced was cultured CD8+ T cells derived from PBMCs. The TCR originated in a male donor with HIV. V gene TRBV2 combines with J gene TRBJ1-5; no firm D call. CDR3 amino acids: CASEGNDQPQHF. DNA for the CDR3: TGTGCCAGCGAGGGTAATGATCAGCCCCAGCATTTT.